This T cell receptor beta chain was documented in a study of beta chain features in type 1 diabetes. Overall study context: The examined sorted cells totaled some 99 million across samples.

Reverse transcription of all isolated RNA meant that expressed TCRB transcripts were sequenced. Sequencing used immunoSEQ multiplex PCR; TCRdb keeps in-frame clones, though not all of them. The sample records hundreds of thousands of clones, under 15% being singletons. Trimming left V 10 bases short and J 4 bases short, with 14 bases between. Germline V gene sequence: CDR1 MNHEY, CDR2 SVGAGI. This CDR3 contains 12 residues. This clone was seen a handful of times. Its antigen is unknown. Findings and limits, study-wide: Equally in patients and controls, shorter templates might have been favored by PCR. TCRB CDR3s were moderately but significantly shorter in Type 1 diabetes patients in all four CD4+ subsets.

A single heparinised blood sample, averaging about 120 mL, was obtained per donor. The purity of all sorted populations exceeded 95%. This TCR came from a man in his late teens or twenties with type 1 diabetes. The V gene is TRBV6-5, the J gene TRBJ2-7, with no clear D. The sample consisted of naive CD4+ T cells from blood. The CDR3 here is CATHATEYEQYF. The CDR3 nucleotides read TGTGCCACCCATGCCACGGAGTACGAGCAGTACTTC.